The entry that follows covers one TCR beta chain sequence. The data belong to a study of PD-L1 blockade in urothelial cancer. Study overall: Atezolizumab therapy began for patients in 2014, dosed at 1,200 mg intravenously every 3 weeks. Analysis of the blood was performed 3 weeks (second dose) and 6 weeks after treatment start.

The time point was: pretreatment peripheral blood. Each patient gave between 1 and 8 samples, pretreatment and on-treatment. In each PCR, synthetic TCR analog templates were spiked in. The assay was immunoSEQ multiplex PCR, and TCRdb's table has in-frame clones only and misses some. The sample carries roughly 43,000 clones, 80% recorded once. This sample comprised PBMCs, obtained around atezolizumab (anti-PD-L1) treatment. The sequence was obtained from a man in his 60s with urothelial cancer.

The CDR3 coding sequence is TGTGCCAGCAGTCAAAGGGACAGGGCCACAGATACGCAGTATTTT. Its protein product is CASSQRDRATDTQYF. The V and J genes are TRBV6-5 and TRBJ2-3; TRBD1 matches at 9 bases. CDR1 is MNHEY, CDR2 SVGAGI, per germline. The CDR3 length is 15 residues. The trim removed 5 bases at V and 2 bases at J, leaving 5 bases unmatched.